The 3 T cell receptor beta chains in this list originate from one sample, sequenced in a study of shared clonotypes between healthy human individuals. Some clones are missing from TCRdb's copy, which holds only in-frame ones; the method was immunoSEQ multiplex PCR. The sample holds roughly 2,300,000 clones; 80% to 95% are singletons and the top ten take 0.3% to 0.4%. The sequenced sample was naive CD4+ T cells from PBMCs. Subset of the sample: CD45RA+ positively selected. These receptors came from a man aged 18-30 years in good health. Some clones in this sample may be carry-over from other donors' samples.

The rearrangement joins TRBV27 to TRBJ2-2; 7 bases fit TRBD2. The CDR3 totals 16 residues. V was pared by 3 bases and J by 6 bases, with 10 bases of the junction left unmatched. Germline assignment: CDR1 MNHEY and CDR2 SMNVEV (reference sequence). CDR3 region: CASSFRGERMAGELFF. The CDR3 nucleotides are TGTGCCAGCAGTTTCCGGGGGGAGAGGATGGCCGGGGAGCTGTTTTTT.

The chain combines TRBV5-4 with TRBJ1-1; D ambiguous. The CDR3 is 15 residues long. V was trimmed by 0 bases and J by 3 bases, leaving 12 bases between them. Germline CDR1 is SGHNT and CDR2 is YYREEE (reference sequence). The CDR3 region has the DNA TGTGCCAGCAGCTTGGAACTGTACGGGGACACTGAAGCTTTCTTT. This encodes CASSLELYGDTEAFF. Combining the CDR3 with reference TRBV5-4 and TRBJ1-1 gives the whole variable domain ETGVTQSPTHLIKTRGQQVTLRCSSQSGHNTVSWYQQALGQGPQFIFQYYREEENGRGNFPPRFSGLQFPNYSSELNVNALELDDSALYLCASSLELYGDTEAFFGQGTRLTVV.

This clone was found once. The J gene is TRBJ2-4, the V gene TRBV5-1; D uncertain. The CDR3 loop spans 16 amino acids. Germline CDR1 SGHRS, CDR2 YFSETQ. Trimming took 0 bases from V and 6 from J, leaving 16 bases between them. The DNA for the CDR3 is TGCGCCAGCAGCTTGGAGGGCTTTCGGTGGGCAAACATTCAGTACTTC. This encodes CASSLEGFRWANIQYF.